This TCR beta chain was obtained from a study of T cell responses to AZD1222 COVID-19 vaccine. Study-wide results and caveats: Increases in Spike-specific TCR breadth and depth were seen after two AZD1222 doses.

Trimming took 6 bases from V and 2 from J, leaving 5 bases between them. The length of the CDR3 is 11 residues. The germline gives CDR1 MDHEN, CDR2 SYDVKM. On this clone itself: No antigen is known for it.

The protocol was immunoSEQ multiplex PCR, while the TCRdb copy is restricted to in-frame clones and leaves out a portion. The table lists 130,000 to 150,000 clones, approximately 90% of them singletons. The chain combines TRBV28 with TRBJ2-7; D remains unclear. The sequenced sample was peripheral blood, obtained on day 0 of AZD1222 vaccination. The TCR was taken from an adult in good health. As DNA, the CDR3 is TGTGCCAGCAGGTCGGCCTACGAGCAGTACTTC. Protein product: CASRSAYEQYF.